Detailed here is one TCR beta chain. Its target is unknown. The CDR3 extends over 13 amino acids. Trimming took 0 bases from V and 5 from J, leaving 8 bases between them. Germline CDR1 and CDR2: SGHRS and YFSETQ. The data derive from a study of radiotherapy plus CTLA-4 blockade in lung cancer. Study-wide results and limits: Radiotherapy plus ipilimumab was followed by expansion in blood of tumor-derived TCR clones.

This table comes from immunoSEQ multiplex PCR, and its TCRdb copy is limited to in-frame clones, with some not included. The table shows some 30,000 clones, with 75% occurring only once. Ipilimumab-mediated CTLA-4 blockade plus focal radiation was given to patients having chemo-refractory metastatic non-small-cell lung cancer. The chain joins TRBV5-1 to TRBJ1-1; D uncertain. This receptor was obtained from a human donor with non-small cell lung cancer that progressed on radiotherapy plus ipilimumab. Sequences were derived from peripheral blood, sampled from a patient treated with radiotherapy plus ipilimumab. DNA for the CDR3: TGCGCCAGCAGCTTGGCGGGGTTGACTGAAGCTTTCTTT. This sequence encodes CASSLAGLTEAFF.